The table lists the clone carrying this T cell receptor (beta chain) with many counts. What it binds is unknown. The DNA ends 3 residues before the CDR3 does, and the rest of the CDR3 is filled in from the germline J gene. Libraries were prepared by immunoSEQ multiplex PCR; TCRdb keeps only in-frame clonotypes and omits some of them. The repertoire consists of roughly 58,000 clones, none detected only once. These data come from a study of T cell clonality in common variable immunodeficiency. Study-level findings and limits: CVID subjects showed higher TCRbeta clonality than healthy controls. Fewer TCRbeta clones were shared among CVID subjects than controls.

The CDR3 sequence is 17 residues long. Trimming removed 8 bases from V and 1 base from J; junction bases left unmatched: 16. The sequenced material came from peripheral blood mononuclear cells. The sequence was obtained from a person aged 18 to 75 in good health. The chain combines TRBV12-3 or TRBV12-4 with TRBJ1-2; 7 bases are a match to TRBD1. The CDR3 bases that were read are TGTGCCAGCGCCGATGCGGGACAGAGACTCTATAACTATGGC. Translating gives CASADAGQRLYNYG. The entire CDR3 sequence reads CASADAGQRLYNYGYTF.